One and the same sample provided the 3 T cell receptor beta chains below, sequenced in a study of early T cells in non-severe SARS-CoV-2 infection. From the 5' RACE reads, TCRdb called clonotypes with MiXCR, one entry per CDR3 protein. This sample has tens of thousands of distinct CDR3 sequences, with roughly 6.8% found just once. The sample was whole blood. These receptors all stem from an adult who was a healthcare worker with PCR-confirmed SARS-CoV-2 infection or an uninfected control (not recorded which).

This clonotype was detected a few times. CDR3 in amino acids: CASSSFTTSTDTQYF. DNA for the CDR3: TGTGCCAGCAGCTCTTTCACTACATCCACAGATACGCAGTATTTT. J is TRBJ2-3 and V is TRBV7-8, with D unclear. With 4 bases removed from V and 2 bases from J, the gap between germline ends came to 13 bases. Germline assignment: CDR1 SGHVS and CDR2 FQNEAQ. This CDR3 has 15 residues.

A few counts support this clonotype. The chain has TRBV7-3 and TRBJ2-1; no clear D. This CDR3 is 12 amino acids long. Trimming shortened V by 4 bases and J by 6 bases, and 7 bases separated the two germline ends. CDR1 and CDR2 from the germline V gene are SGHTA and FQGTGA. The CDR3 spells CASSSPGNEQFF. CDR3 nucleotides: TGTGCCAGCAGCTCCCCTGGCAATGAGCAGTTCTTC.

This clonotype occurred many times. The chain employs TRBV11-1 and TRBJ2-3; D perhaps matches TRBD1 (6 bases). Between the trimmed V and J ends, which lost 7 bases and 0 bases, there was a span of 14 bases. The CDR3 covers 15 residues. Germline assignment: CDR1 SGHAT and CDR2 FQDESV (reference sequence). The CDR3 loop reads CASTQQGPSTDTQYF. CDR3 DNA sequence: TGTGCCAGCACACAACAGGGACCCAGCACAGATACGCAGTATTTT.